This TCR beta chain emerged from a study of cytotoxic CD8 clonotypes in ibrutinib-treated CLL (dated by TCRdb to the early 2020s). A note on the overall study: The cohort included about 15 treatment-naive and approximately eleven relapsed/refractory patients; under 18 were IGHV unmutated. An average of approximately 260,000 productive templates and 80,000 to 95,000 productive rearrangements was obtained per sample. Partial responses were observed in about 24 patients and complete responses in 2; after a median follow-up of 68 months, remission was maintained in 14 patients and progression was observed in approximately 12. The response samples were drawn at a median of 12 months into treatment, with a range of about 6 to 40 months. Patients were still on ibrutinib when every remission and progressive disease sample was collected. Longitudinal samples were available for about 30% of the roughly 90 trial participants. Cryopreserved peripheral blood mononuclear cells were obtained before treatment, at response, and at either sustained remission or disease progression. Results the study describes overall, beyond this receptor: Baseline clonality exceeded that of age-matched healthy donors and correlated strongly with circulating CD8+ T-cell counts. Sampling times were not matched between sustained-remission and progressing patients, and lymph node repertoires were not studied. An increase in clonality was observed at ibrutinib response, with clonality remaining stable during sustained remission and falling back toward baseline at progression. Public clonotypes were found to be uncommon and were observed to contract or remain stable during treatment; the increase in clonality was shown to reflect expansion of private clonotypes at ibrutinib response.

This clone was counted at least ten times. Its cognate antigen has yet to be identified. Base qualities are not provided; no much larger clone lies one nucleotide away. From cysteine to phenylalanine, the CDR3 is 10 amino acids long. Of all the DNA, just the CDR3 is kept, 30 bases in frame from base 1. Deletion took 0 bases off V and 5 bases off J, with a span of 1 base between the germline ends. CDR1 and CDR2, looked up from the germline V gene (reference sequence), are DFQATT and SNEGSKA. Each clonotype received, on average, 10x coverage in deep resolution sequencing performed on a MiSeq, where the target depth lay between 1 in 1 million and 1 in 200,000 T cells. TCR beta libraries were generated with the immunoSEQ hsTCRB Kit. Per the authors' processing: Data were analyzed with ImmunoSEQ Data Assistant and ImmunoSEQ Analyzer, with V, D and J genes assigned per IMGT definitions. Clonality, which ranges from 0 to 1, was calculated by subtracting the normalized Shannon entropy of productive rearrangement frequencies from one. Only overrepresented clonotypes making up at least 0.05% of the repertoire of each patient were included in the public clonotype analysis. Thirteen repertoires from age-matched healthy donors, obtained from immuneACCESS, served as clonality controls. The clones in this table, taken by TCRdb from immuneACCESS, are in-frame only. Not every clone is retained; where verified, under half of the shortfall comes from an unresolved V gene, and the cause of the rest is unknown. V, J and clone size derive from that table, while D and trimming were established from the DNA sequence. For this sample there are around 140,000 clones; approximately 77% appear just once. The ten biggest clones cover under 35% of the sample.

The sample's time point label, decoded: approximately eleven months on ibrutinib. For TCR beta library preparation, approximately 2 micrograms of genomic DNA were isolated from cryopreserved PBMCs. Longitudinal blood samples from CLL patients on ibrutinib monotherapy were analyzed using high-throughput TCR beta sequencing. The patients were enrolled in a single-center, open-label phase 2 trial of ibrutinib monotherapy. Source: PBMCs, taken after 12 months of ibrutinib treatment. The sequence is built from TRBV20-1 and TRBJ1-2; too little of a D gene remains to name it. This receptor was identified in a human donor with chronic lymphocytic leukemia. The CDR3 is CSARDYGYTF. The DNA sequence is as follows: TGCAGTGCTAGAGATTATGGCTACACCTTC.